The next 4 T cell receptor beta chains were all read from a single sample in a study of spatial heterogeneity in lung cancer. Time point in this sample: sample taken at primary tumor resection. TCRdb reanalysed the 5' RACE reads using MiXCR and keeps one entry per CDR3 protein. The table shows about 23,000 distinct CDR3 sequences, with 3% to 3.5% occurring only once. Material: PBMCs, obtained at surgery. These TCRs come from a female donor with early-stage non-small cell lung cancer.

This clonotype was counted many times. The chain employs TRBV10-3 and TRBJ1-2, with 7 bases aligning to TRBD1. The CDR3 sequence is 14 residues long. Germline loops: CDR1 ENHRY, CDR2 SYGVKD. The V gene end was trimmed by 5 bases and the J gene end by 6 bases; junction bases not matched to a gene: 9. The CDR3 DNA is TGTGCCATCAGTCCACTTGGACAGGCGCATGGCTACACCTTC. Protein product: CAISPLGQAHGYTF.

This clonotype was observed many times. The J gene is TRBJ2-5, the V gene TRBV20-1, with a tentative D call TRBD2 (6 bases). Trimming stripped 3 bases from V and 5 bases from J, with 13 bases between. The germline V gene has CDR1 DFQATT and CDR2 SNEGSKA (reference sequence). The length of the CDR3 is 13 residues. The CDR3 coding sequence is TGCAGTGCTAGCCCACTAGCACGGGAGACCCAGTACTTC. Its translation: CSASPLARETQYF.

This clonotype was observed at least ten times. The V and J genes are TRBV2 and TRBJ2-7, with TRBD1 as a possible D gene (6 bases). The length of the CDR3 is 16 residues. Looked up from germline, CDR1 is SNHLY and CDR2 is FYNNEI. V was shortened by 6 bases and J by 2 bases, with 20 bases between the two germline ends. CDR3 coding DNA: TGTGCCAGCAGGACTATCCGGGACATATCACCCTACGAGCAGTACTTC. Encoded protein: CASRTIRDISPYEQYF.

Many counts were recorded for this clonotype. J is TRBJ2-5 and V is TRBV3-1; D might be TRBD1 or TRBD2, each matching 5 bases. Germline CDR1 LGHDT, CDR2 YNNKEL (reference sequence). The CDR3 extends over 14 amino acids. V was clipped by 6 bases and J by 2 bases, with 13 bases between them. In DNA form, the CDR3 reads TGTGCCAGCAGGCGGACGGGGCAGCAAGAGACCCAGTACTTC. Its translation: CASRRTGQQETQYF.